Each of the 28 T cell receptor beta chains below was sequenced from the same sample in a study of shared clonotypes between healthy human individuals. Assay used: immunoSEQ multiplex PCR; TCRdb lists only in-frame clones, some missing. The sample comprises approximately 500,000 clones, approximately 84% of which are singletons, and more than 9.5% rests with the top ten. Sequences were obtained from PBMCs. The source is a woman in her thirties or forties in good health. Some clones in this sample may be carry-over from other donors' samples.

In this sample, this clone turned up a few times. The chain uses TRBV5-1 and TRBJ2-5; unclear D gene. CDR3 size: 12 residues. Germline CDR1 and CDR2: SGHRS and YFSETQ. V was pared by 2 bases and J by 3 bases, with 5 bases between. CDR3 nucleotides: TGCGCCAGCAGCTTCAGCAAAGAGACCCAGTACTTC. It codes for CASSFSKETQYF.

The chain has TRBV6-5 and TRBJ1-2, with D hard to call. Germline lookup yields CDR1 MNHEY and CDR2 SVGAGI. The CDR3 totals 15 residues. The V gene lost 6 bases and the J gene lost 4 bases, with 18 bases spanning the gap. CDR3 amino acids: CASSDDNAPPYGYTF. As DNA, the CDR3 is TGTGCCAGCAGCGACGACAACGCACCCCCCTATGGCTACACCTTC.

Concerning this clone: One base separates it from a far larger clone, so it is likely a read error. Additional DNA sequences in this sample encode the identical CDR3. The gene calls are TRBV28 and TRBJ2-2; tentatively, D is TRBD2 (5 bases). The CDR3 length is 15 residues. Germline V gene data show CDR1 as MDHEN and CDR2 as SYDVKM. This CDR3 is CASSLSVGAPGELFF. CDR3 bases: TGTGCCAGCAGCTTATCGGTGGGAGCCCCCGGGGAGCTGTTTTTT. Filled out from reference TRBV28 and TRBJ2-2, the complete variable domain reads DVKVTQSSRYLVKRTGEKVFLECVQDMDHENMFWYRQDPGLGLRLIYFSYDVKMKEKGDIPEGYSVSREKKERFSLILESASTNQTSMYLCASSLSVGAPGELFFGEGSRLTVL.

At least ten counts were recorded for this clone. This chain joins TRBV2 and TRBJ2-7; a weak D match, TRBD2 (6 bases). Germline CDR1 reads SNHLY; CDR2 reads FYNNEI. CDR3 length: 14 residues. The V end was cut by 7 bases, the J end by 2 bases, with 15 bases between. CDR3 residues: CASIGLPFAYEQYF. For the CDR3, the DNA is TGTGCCAGCATTGGACTACCATTCGCCTACGAGCAGTACTTC.

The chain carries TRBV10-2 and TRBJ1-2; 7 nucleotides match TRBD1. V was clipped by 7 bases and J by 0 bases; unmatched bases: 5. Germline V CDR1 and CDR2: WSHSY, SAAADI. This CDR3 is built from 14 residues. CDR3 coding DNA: TGCGCCAGCATCGGACAGGTCTCTAACTATGGCTACACCTTC. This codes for CASIGQVSNYGYTF.

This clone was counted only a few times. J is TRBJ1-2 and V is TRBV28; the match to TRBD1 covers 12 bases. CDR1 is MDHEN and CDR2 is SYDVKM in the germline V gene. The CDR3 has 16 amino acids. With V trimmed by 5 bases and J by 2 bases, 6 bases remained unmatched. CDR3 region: CASSNSGTGGNYGYTF. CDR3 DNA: TGTGCCAGCAGTAATTCCGGGACAGGGGGCAACTATGGCTACACCTTC.

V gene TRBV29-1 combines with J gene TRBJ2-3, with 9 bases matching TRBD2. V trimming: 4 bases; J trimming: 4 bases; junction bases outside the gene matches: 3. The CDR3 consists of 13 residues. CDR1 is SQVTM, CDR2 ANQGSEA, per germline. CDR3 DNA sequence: TGCAGCGTTGCAGTAGCGGGAGCAGATACGCAGTATTTT. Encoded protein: CSVAVAGADTQYF.

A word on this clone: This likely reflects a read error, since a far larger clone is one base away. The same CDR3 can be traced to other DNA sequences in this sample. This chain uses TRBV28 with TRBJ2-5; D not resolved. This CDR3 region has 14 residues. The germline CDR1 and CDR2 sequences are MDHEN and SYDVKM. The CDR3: CASSRSGTQETQYF. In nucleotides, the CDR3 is TGTGCTAGCAGTCGCTCCGGCACCCAAGAGACCCAGTACTTC.

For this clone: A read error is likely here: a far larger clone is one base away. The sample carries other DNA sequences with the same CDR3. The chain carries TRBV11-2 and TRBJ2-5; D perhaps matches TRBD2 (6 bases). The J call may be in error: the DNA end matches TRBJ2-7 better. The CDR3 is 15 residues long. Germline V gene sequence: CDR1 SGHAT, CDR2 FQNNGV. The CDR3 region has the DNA TGTGCCAGCAGCTCCCTAGCTGGAGGGGCCTACGAGCAGTACTTC. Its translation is CASSSLAGGAYEQYF.

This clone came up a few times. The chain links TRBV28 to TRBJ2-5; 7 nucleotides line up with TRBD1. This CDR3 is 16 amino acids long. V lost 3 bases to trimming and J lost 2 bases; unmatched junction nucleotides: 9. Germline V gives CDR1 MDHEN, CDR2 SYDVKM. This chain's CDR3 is CASSFSARDRQETQYF. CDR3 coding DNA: TGTGCCAGCAGTTTTTCCGCCCGGGACAGACAAGAGACCCAGTACTTC.

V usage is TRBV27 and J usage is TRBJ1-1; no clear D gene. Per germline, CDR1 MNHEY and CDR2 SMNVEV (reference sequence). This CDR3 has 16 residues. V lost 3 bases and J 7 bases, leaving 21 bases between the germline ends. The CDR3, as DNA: TGTGCCAGCAGTTTGCTTGAACCAGGTGGGCCGGTTGAAGCTTTCTTT. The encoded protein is CASSLLEPGGPVEAFF.

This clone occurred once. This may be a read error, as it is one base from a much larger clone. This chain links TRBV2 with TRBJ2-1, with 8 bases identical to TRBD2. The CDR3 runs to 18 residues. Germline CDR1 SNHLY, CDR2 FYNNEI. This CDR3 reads CTSSDPSGPALSYNEQFF. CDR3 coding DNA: TGTACCAGCAGTGACCCTAGCGGGCCCGCTCTCTCCTACAATGAGCAGTTCTTC.

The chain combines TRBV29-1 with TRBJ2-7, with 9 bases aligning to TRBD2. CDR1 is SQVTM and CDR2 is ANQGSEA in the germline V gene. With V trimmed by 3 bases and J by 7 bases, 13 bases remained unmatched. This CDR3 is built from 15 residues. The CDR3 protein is CSVEVFRREGREQYF. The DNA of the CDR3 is TGCAGCGTTGAGGTTTTTCGGCGGGAGGGCCGGGAGCAGTACTTC.

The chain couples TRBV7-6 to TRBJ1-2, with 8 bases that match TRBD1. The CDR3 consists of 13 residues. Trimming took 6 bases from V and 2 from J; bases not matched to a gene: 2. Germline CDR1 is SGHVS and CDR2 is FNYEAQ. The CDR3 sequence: CASSRTGNYGYTF. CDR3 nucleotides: TGTGCCAGCAGTCGGACAGGGAACTATGGCTACACCTTC.

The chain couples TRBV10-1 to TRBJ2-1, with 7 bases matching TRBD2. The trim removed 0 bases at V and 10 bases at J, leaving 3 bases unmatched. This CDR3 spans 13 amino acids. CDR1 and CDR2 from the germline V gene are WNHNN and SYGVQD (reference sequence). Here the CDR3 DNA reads TGCGCCAGCAGTGAGTCGTCTAGCGGCGAGCAGTTCTTC. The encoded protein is CASSESSSGEQFF.

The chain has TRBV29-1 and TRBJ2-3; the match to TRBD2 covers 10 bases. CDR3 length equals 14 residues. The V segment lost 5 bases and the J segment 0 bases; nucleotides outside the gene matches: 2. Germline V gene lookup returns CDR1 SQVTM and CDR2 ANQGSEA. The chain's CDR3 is CSVTTSGSTDTQYF. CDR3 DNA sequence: TGCAGCGTTACGACTAGCGGGAGCACAGATACGCAGTATTTT.

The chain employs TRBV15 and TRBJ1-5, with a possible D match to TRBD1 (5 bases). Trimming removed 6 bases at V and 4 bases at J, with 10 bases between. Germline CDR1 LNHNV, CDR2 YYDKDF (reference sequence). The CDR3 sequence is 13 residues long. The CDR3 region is CATSSGLNQPQHF. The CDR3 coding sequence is TGTGCCACCAGTTCAGGGCTGAATCAGCCCCAGCATTTT.

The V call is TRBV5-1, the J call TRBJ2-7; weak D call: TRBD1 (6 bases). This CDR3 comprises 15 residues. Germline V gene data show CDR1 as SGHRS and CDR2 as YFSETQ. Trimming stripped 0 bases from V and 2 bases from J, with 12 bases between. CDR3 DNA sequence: TGCGCCAGCAGCTTGGTGCAGGGGCAGCCCTACGAGCAGTACTTC. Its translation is CASSLVQGQPYEQYF.

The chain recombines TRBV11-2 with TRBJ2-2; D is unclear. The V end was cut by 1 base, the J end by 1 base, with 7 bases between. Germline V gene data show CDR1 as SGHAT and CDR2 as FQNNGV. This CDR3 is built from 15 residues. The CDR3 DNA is TGTGCCAGCAGCTTAGTAGGTTGGAACACCGGGGAGCTGTTTTTT. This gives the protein CASSLVGWNTGELFF.

CDR3 sequence: CASSQDLLGGEQFF. Here the CDR3 DNA reads TGCGCCAGCAGCCAAGATCTTTTGGGCGGTGAGCAGTTCTTC. The chain joins TRBV4-3 to TRBJ2-1; no clear D gene. V was trimmed by 0 bases and J by 9 bases, leaving 12 bases between them. CDR1 and CDR2 from the germline V gene are LGHNA and YSLEER. This CDR3 contains 14 residues.

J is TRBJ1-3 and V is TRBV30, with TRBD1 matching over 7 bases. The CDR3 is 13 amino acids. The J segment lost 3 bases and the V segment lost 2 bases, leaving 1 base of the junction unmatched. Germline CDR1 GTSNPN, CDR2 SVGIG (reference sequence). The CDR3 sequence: CAWSTGVGNTIYF. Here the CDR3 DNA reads TGTGCCTGGAGTACAGGGGTTGGAAACACCATATATTTT.

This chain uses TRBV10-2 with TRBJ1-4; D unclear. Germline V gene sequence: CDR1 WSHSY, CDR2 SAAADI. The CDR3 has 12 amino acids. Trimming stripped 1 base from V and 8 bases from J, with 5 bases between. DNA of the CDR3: TGCGCCAGCAGTGAGTTTGGCGAAAAACTGTTTTTT. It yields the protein CASSEFGEKLFF.

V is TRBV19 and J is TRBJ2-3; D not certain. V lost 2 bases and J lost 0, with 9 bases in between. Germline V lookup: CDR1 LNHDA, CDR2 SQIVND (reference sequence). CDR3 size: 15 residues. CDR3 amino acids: CASSISYWSTDTQYF. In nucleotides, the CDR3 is TGTGCCAGTAGTATATCTTACTGGAGCACAGATACGCAGTATTTT.

The CDR3 spells CASSLAGGTRREKLFF. The CDR3 coding sequence is TGTGCCAGCAGCTTAGCGGGCGGAACTCGACGGGAAAAACTGTTTTTT. This chain uses TRBV11-1 with TRBJ1-4; D gene ambiguous. CDR3 length equals 16 residues. Per germline, CDR1 SGHAT and CDR2 FQDESV (reference sequence). V was shortened by 0 bases and J by 8 bases, with 16 bases between the two germline ends.

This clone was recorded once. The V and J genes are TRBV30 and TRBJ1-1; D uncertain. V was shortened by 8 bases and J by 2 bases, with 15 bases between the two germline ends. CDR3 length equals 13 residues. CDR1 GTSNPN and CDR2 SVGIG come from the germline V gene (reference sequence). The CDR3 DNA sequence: TGTGCCATTAAGCCGGGGTTTAACACTGAAGCTTTCTTT. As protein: CAIKPGFNTEAFF.

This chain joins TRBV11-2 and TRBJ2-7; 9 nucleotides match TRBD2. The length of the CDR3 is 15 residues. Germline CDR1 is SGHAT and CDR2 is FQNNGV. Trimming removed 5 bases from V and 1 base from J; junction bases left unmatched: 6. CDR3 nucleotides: TGTGCCAGCAGCCTAAGACTAGCGGTTTCCTACGAGCAGTACTTC. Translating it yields CASSLRLAVSYEQYF.

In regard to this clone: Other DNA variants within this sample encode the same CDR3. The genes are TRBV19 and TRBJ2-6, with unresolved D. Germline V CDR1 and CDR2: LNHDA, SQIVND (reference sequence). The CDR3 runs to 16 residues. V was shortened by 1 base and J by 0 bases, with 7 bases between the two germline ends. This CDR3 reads CASSIGVSSGANVLTF. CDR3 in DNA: TGTGCCAGTAGTATAGGGGTGAGCTCTGGGGCCAACGTCCTGACTTTC.

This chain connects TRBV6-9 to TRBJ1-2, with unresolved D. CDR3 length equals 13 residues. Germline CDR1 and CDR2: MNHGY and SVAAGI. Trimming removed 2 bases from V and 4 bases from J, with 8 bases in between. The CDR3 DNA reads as TGTGCCAGCAGTTATCTGTACTGCTATGGCTACACCTTC. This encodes CASSYLYCYGYTF.